These 8 T cell receptor beta chains were sequenced from one sample in a study of shared clonotypes between healthy human individuals. Cells designated naive CD8 were CD45RO-negative and were positively selected for CCR7, with terminally differentiated effector memory CD45RA+ cells excluded. TCRdb's table, derived via immunoSEQ multiplex PCR, lists solely in-frame clones and lacks some. In the table there are 550,000 to 750,000 clones, less than 97% of which are singletons. The sequenced sample was naive CD8+ T cells sorted from blood. The origin of the receptors is a woman under 40 in good health.

The V and J genes are TRBV29-1 and TRBJ2-3, with 8 bases that match TRBD2. The V gene end was trimmed by 3 bases and the J gene end by 2 bases; junction bases not matched to a gene: 7. The CDR3 sequence is 15 residues long. Per the germline V gene, CDR1 is SQVTM and CDR2 is ANQGSEA. The CDR3 nucleotides are TGCAGCGTTGAGGGGTTAGCGGGGATCACAGATACGCAGTATTTT. Translating it yields CSVEGLAGITDTQYF.

V is TRBV27 and J is TRBJ2-7; D possibly corresponds to TRBD1 (6 bases). V lost 5 bases, J lost 5 bases, and 10 bases lay in between. This CDR3 has 12 residues. Germline V gene data show CDR1 as MNHEY and CDR2 as SMNVEV (reference sequence). The CDR3 coding sequence is TGTGCCAGCAGTCCCGGACAGCACGAGCAGTACTTC. Translated, it gives CASSPGQHEQYF.

The chain combines TRBV4-1 with TRBJ2-1; the D is unclear. Trimming left V 6 bases short and J 2 bases short, with 11 bases between. CDR1 and CDR2 from the germline V gene are MGHRA and YSYEKL. The CDR3 contains 14 residues. The CDR3 is CASRPIGPYNEQFF. CDR3 coding DNA: TGCGCCAGCAGACCCATTGGACCCTACAATGAGCAGTTCTTC.

The V call is TRBV2, the J call TRBJ1-5; a possible D gene is TRBD1 (5 bases). V lost 1 base and J 7 bases, leaving 11 bases between the germline ends. This CDR3 is built from 14 residues. Per germline, CDR1 SNHLY and CDR2 FYNNEI. For the CDR3, the DNA is TGTGCCAGCAGTGAAGTTGGGGGAGTGCAGCCCCAGCATTTT. It specifies CASSEVGGVQPQHF.

The rearrangement uses TRBV6-4 and TRBJ2-2; TRBD2 matches at 9 bases. The CDR3 has 15 residues. The germline V gene has CDR1 MRHNA and CDR2 SNTAGT. After removal of 3 bases from V and 4 bases from J, the junction contained 3 bases not matched to a gene. The CDR3 DNA reads as TGTGCCAGCAGTGATGGGACTAGCTTCACCGGGGAGCTGTTTTTT. This gives the protein CASSDGTSFTGELFF.

The chain employs TRBV6-5 and TRBJ2-7; 10 nucleotides match TRBD2. The V and J ends lost 6 bases and 2 bases, in that order; junction bases with no gene match: 4. This CDR3 region has 14 residues. Germline values: CDR1 MNHEY, CDR2 SVGAGI. The CDR3 loop reads CASSLAGAAYEQYF. The CDR3 DNA sequence: TGTGCCAGCAGCCTAGCGGGAGCGGCCTACGAGCAGTACTTC.

J is TRBJ1-1 and V is TRBV5-6; 8 bases line up with TRBD1. CDR1 and CDR2 from the germline V gene are SGHDT and YYEEEE. CDR3 length: 12 residues. Trimming removed 5 bases from V and 9 bases from J; junction bases left unmatched: 6. The CDR3 spells CASSPTGAQAFF. The CDR3, as DNA: TGTGCCAGCAGTCCGACAGGGGCACAAGCTTTCTTT.

This clone was seen once. Germline and junction disagree at one end, which may indicate a read error. The gene calls are TRBV5-4 and TRBJ2-1, with 13 bases fitting TRBD2. This CDR3 spans 12 amino acids. Germline values: CDR1 SGHNT, CDR2 YYREEE (reference sequence). CDR3 sequence reads: CASSRTSGSWLF. The CDR3 DNA follows: TGTGCCAGCAGCAGGACTAGCGGGAGTTGGCTCTTC.